This T cell receptor (beta chain) stems from a study of OX40 agonist ivuxolimab in advanced cancers. Across the whole study: Mean age around 60 years, range 23 to 79; about 85% male.

Sequenced by immunoSEQ multiplex PCR; TCRdb stores in-frame clones only, minus some. In the table there are roughly 71,000 clones, around 90% of which are singletons. The source was CD4+ or CD8+ T cells sorted from blood, collected in a trial of the OX40 agonist ivuxolimab. This receptor was obtained from an adult with an advanced solid tumor such as melanoma, head and neck, liver or kidney cancer.

For the CDR3, the DNA is TGCGCCAGCAGCCCATGGGACGGATTCACAGATACGCAGTATTTT. Protein product: CASSPWDGFTDTQYF. The V gene is TRBV5-1, the J gene TRBJ2-3, with D possibly called TRBD1 or TRBD2 (5 bases each). V lost 4 bases, J lost 2 bases, and 14 bases lay in between. The CDR3 loop spans 15 amino acids. In germline, CDR1 is SGHRS, CDR2 YFSETQ.